A selection of T cell receptor beta chains follows, all from one sample in a study of human T cells and chemical hapten exposure. TCRdb fed the RACE reads into MiXCR, producing one record per CDR3 protein. The top ten clones hold around 8.4% of a sample with 340,000 or so distinct CDR3 sequences, roughly 6.9% of them seen once. The sample in question was whole blood, obtained in connection with sensitization to the hapten diphenylcyclopropenone (DPC). Receptors originate from a young woman with alopecia areata. Some clones in this sample may be carry-over from other donors' samples. Both conserved end residues are part of each CDR3. Each record gives: CDR3 length, J gene, V gene, clone size, D gene, CDR3 DNA, CDR3 protein. The D gene is left open where the match is weak. The size of a clone is reported for some rows only, either as once, few or many, or as a class for expanded clones.

15 TRBJ2-7 TRBV27 few TRBD2 TGTGCCAGCAGTCCCCTAGCGGGGGGTTCCTACGAGCAGTACTTC CASSPLAGGSYEQYF
14 TRBJ2-2 TRBV10-3 few TRBD1 TGTGCCACCAGGGACAGGGAGAACACCGGGGAGCTGTTTTTT CATRDRENTGELFF
15 TRBJ2-7 TRBV6-6 NA NA TGTGCCAGCATCCCTGGGGGGACCATTTCCTACGAGCAGTACTTC CASIPGGTISYEQYF
13 TRBJ2-3 TRBV7-2 few NA TGTGCCAGCAGCTTATTCCGGGATTTTGGGCAGTATTTT CASSLFRDFGQYF
17 TRBJ2-5 TRBV6-1 NA TRBD2 TGTGCCAGCAGTGACGCGTTGGGGACTAGCGGTGATGTGGCCCAGTACTTC CASSDALGTSGDVAQYF
13 TRBJ2-7 TRBV28 few NA TGTGCCAGCAGATCCTGGGGGGCCAACGAGCAGTACTTC CASRSWGANEQYF
13 TRBJ1-3 TRBV2 NA NA TGTGCCAGCAGGTCCGGGCGCGGAAACACCATATATTTT CASRSGRGNTIYF
16 TRBJ2-5 TRBV6-2/TRBV6-3 few NA TGTGCCAGCAGTTCAGCGAGAGGGGGGCGCCAAGAGACCCAGTACTTC CASSSARGGRQETQYF
15 TRBJ2-3 TRBV12-3/TRBV12-4 few NA TGTGCCAGCAGTTTTGAGCGCCCAAGCACAGATACGCAGTATTTT CASSFERPSTDTQYF
14 TRBJ1-2 TRBV29-1 many NA TGCAGCACAAAAAGGCGCTGGCCTATCTATGGCTACACCTTC CSTKRRWPIYGYTF
15 TRBJ2-3 TRBV6-2/TRBV6-3 many TRBD2 TGTGCCAGCACCCTGACTAGCTCCGGGACAGATACGCAGTATTTT CASTLTSSGTDTQYF
14 TRBJ2-3 TRBV20-1 few TRBD2 TGCAGTGGTACGGGACTAGCTTCAACAGATACGCAGTATTTT CSGTGLASTDTQYF